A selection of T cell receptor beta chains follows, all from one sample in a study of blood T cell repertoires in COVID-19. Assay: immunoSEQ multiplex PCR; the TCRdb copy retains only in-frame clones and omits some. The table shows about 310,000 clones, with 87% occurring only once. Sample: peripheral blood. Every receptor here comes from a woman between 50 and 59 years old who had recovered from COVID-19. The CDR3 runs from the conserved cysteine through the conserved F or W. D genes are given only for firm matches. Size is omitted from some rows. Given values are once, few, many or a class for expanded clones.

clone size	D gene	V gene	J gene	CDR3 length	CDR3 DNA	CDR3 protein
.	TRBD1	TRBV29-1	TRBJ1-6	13	TGCAGCGTTTCAAGGGGGCAGGATTCACCCCTCCACTTT	CSVSRGQDSPLHF
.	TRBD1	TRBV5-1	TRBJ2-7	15	TGCGCCAGCAGCTCCAGACAGGGGCCCGGATACGAGCAGTACTTC	CASSSRQGPGYEQYF
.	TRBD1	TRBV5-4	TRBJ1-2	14	TGTGCCAGCAGCTTAATGGGGACAGGGTATGGCTACACCTTC	CASSLMGTGYGYTF
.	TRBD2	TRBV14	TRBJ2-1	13	TGTGCCAGCAGCCAGGGACTAGCCAATGAGCAGTTCTTC	CASSQGLANEQFF
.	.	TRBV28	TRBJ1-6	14	TGTGCCAGCAGTTTTCAGGGGTATAATTCACCCCTCCACTTT	CASSFQGYNSPLHF
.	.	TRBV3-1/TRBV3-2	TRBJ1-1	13	TGTGCCAGCGCCGCGGAGGGGGGGGCTGAAGCTTTCTTT	CASAAEGGAEAFF
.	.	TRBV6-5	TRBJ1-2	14	TGTGCCAGCAGGGGGGCAGGGGATGTCTATGGCTACACCTTC	CASRGAGDVYGYTF
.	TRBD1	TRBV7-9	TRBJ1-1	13	TGTGCCAGCATCGAAGGGGGCTGGACTGAAGCTTTCTTT	CASIEGGWTEAFF
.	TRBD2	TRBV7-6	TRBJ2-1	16	TGTGCCAGCAGCGTGAGCCCGGGACTAACCGTCAATGAGCAGTTCTTC	CASSVSPGLTVNEQFF
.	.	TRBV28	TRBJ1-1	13	TGTGCCAGCACTAACGACAGGAACACTGAAGCTTTCTTT	CASTNDRNTEAFF
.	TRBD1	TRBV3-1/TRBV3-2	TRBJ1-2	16	TGTGCCAGCAGCCCACGGGGACAGGAATGGATGCGGGGCTACACCTTC	CASSPRGQEWMRGYTF
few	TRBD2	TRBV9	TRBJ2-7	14	TGTGCCAGCAGCTTGGGGACTAGCAGTTACGAGCAGTACTTC	CASSLGTSSYEQYF
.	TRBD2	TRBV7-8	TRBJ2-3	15	TGTGCCAGCAGCAGGGGGACTAGCGGGTCAGATACGCAGTATTTT	CASSRGTSGSDTQYF
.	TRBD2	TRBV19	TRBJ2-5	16	TGTGCCAGTACCCTCACGCCTAGCGGGACCGAAGAGACCCAGTACTTC	CASTLTPSGTEETQYF
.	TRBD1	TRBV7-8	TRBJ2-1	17	TGTGCCAGCAGGACACCGACCGGGACAGGCAGACACAATGAGCAGTTCTTC	CASRTPTGTGRHNEQFF
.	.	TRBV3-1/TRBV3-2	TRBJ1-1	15	TGTGCCAGCTCTAGCCTTTCCCAAGCGAACACTGAAGCTTTCTTT	CASSSLSQANTEAFF
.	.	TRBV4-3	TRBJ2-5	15	TGCGCCAGCAGCCAAGATCAAGGACTACAAGAGACCCAGTACTTC	CASSQDQGLQETQYF
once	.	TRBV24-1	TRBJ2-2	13	TGTGCCACCAGGGAGAGCCCCGGCGGGGAGCTGTTTTTT	CATRESPGGELFF
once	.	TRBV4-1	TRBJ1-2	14	TGCGCCAGCAGCCAAGATAACAGAAACTATGGCTACACCTTC	CASSQDNRNYGYTF
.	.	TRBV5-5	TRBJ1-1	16	TGTGCCAGCAGCTTGGAGCTCCAGGGGACGAACACTGAAGCTTTCTTT	CASSLELQGTNTEAFF
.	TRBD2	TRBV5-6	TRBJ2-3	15	TGTGCCAGCAGCCAGGGACTAGTGAGTCCAGATACGCAGTATTTT	CASSQGLVSPDTQYF
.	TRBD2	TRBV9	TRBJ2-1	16	TGTGCCAGCAGCGTAGACAGCGGGAGAGCCTACAATGAGCAGTTCTTC	CASSVDSGRAYNEQFF
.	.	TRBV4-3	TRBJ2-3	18	TGCGCCAGCAGCCCCCGATTAATATTATCGGGTCGCACAGATACGCAGTATTTT	CASSPRLILSGRTDTQYF
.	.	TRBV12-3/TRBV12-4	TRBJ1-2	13	TGTGCCAGCAGTTTGCGATCCAACTATGGCTACACCTTC	CASSLRSNYGYTF
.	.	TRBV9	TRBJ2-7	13	TGTGCCAGCAGCGGGACTCCAGGGGAAGAGCAGTACTTC	CASSGTPGEEQYF
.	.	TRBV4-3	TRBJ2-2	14	TGCGCCAGCAGCCAACCAGGGGGGACCGGGGAGCTGTTTTTT	CASSQPGGTGELFF
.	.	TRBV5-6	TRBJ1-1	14	TGTGCCAGCAGCCGACAGTTAGAGAACACTGAAGCTTTCTTT	CASSRQLENTEAFF
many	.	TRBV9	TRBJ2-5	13	TGTGCCAGCAGCGTAGAGGGGCCTGAGACCCAGTACTTC	CASSVEGPETQYF